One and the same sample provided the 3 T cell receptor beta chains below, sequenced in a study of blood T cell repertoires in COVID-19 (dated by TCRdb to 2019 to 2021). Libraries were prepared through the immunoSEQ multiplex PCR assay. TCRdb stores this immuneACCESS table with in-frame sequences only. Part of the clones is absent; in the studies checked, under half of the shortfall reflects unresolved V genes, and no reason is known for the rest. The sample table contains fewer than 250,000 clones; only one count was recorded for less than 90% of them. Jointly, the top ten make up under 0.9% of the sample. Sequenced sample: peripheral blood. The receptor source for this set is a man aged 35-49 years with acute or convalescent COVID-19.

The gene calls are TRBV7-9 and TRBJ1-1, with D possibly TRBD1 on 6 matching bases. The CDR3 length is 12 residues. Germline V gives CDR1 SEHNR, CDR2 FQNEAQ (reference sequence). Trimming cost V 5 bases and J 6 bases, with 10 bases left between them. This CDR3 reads CASSITGPEAFF. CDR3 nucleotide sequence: TGTGCCAGCAGCATAACAGGGCCTGAAGCTTTCTTT.

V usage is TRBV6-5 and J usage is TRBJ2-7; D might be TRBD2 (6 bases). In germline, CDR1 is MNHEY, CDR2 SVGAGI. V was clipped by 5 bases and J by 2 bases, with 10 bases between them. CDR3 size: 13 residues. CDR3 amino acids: CASSNGGTYEQYF. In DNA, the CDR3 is TGTGCCAGCAGTAACGGGGGAACCTACGAGCAGTACTTC.

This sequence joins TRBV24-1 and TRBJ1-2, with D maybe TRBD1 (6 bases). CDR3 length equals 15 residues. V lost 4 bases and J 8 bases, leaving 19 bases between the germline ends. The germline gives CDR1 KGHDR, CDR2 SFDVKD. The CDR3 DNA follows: TGTGCCACCAGTGAGGGGACAAGGTCGGGTGGAGGCTACACCTTC. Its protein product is CATSEGTRSGGGYTF.